Listed below are T cell receptor beta chains from one sample, sequenced in a study of cytomegalovirus exposure and HLA in healthy donors. Clones were sequenced by immunoSEQ multiplex PCR, and TCRdb holds only the in-frame ones, with some missing. The sample has around 160,000 clones, 75% to 90% seen once. Input material: PBMCs. These receptor sequences come from a woman between 18 and 29 years old in good health and CMV-seronegative. The conserved cysteine and the conserved F or W are not part of the CDR3 here. Fields, in order: J gene, V gene, CDR3 protein.

>.|TRBV6-1
ATWTGPPYEQY
>TRBJ1-1|TRBV2
ASSENGAVGAF
>TRBJ1-4|TRBV11-3
ASSSDRGSNEKLF
>TRBJ1-4|TRBV9
ASSVYGGANEKLF
>TRBJ1-1|TRBV19
ASSMGRLMNTEAF
>TRBJ2-7|TRBV7-9
ASSLADSLDLD
>TRBJ1-5|TRBV28
ASRFRGDNQPQH
>TRBJ1-6|TRBV28
ASRGGQALNSPLH
>TRBJ2-1|TRBV19
ASSIGSSYNEQF
>TRBJ1-1|TRBV7-9
ASSPTDEAF
>TRBJ1-5|TRBV28
ASSLRTGAYSNQPQH
>TRBJ1-4|TRBV6-1
ASSEVLVDSRNEKLF
>TRBJ2-1|TRBV19
ASSLGTVLSYNEQF
>TRBJ2-1|TRBV28
ASSLRQGAYNEQF
>TRBJ2-7|TRBV5-1
ASSLLAGSYEQY
>TRBJ2-1|TRBV4-1
ASSPRGTLRDEQF
>TRBJ2-1|TRBV15
ATSSLGQGEYNEQF
>TRBJ2-6|TRBV5-1
ASRVTPSSGANVLT
>TRBJ1-1|TRBV10-3
AIKGVAGAPTEAF
>TRBJ1-1|TRBV7-6
ASSLGGGINTEAF
>TRBJ1-5|TRBV27
ASSFRGGNVPQH
>TRBJ1-2|TRBV30
AWSPSEIYGYT
>TRBJ1-2|TRBV9
ASSVLMDLGSGGYT
>TRBJ1-2|TRBV4-1
ASSLSRSGGYT
>TRBJ1-1|TRBV4-1
ASSQAGDTEAF
>.|TRBV15
ATSRTGVNHEQY
>TRBJ1-1|TRBV6-1
ASSRDRGNTEAF
>TRBJ1-1|TRBV28
ASSTTDIGWAEAF
>TRBJ1-1|TRBV5-4
ASRFIVNTEAF
>TRBJ1-2|TRBV13
ASSFTPGQGAVRGYT
>TRBJ1-4|TRBV2
ASCRQQANEKLF
>TRBJ1-6|TRBV28
ASSSAGGLQSPLH
>TRBJ1-1|TRBV27
ASSLSGTGGKRNTEAF
>TRBJ1-2|TRBV6-1
ASEEVVGSYGYT
>TRBJ2-5|TRBV11-3
ASTFSGGWGETQY
>TRBJ1-4|TRBV10-2
ASSNRDKTSEKLF
>TRBJ1-2|TRBV6-6
AVNEWAYGYT
>TRBJ1-1|TRBV5-4
ASSRLPRGEGNTEAF
>TRBJ1-2|TRBV10-2
ASSPGQLYGYT
>TRBJ2-5|TRBV7-2
ASSPRASRETQY
>TRBJ1-2|TRBV15
ATSKRDRGGYT
>TRBJ1-1|TRBV5-1
ASSLEFRDSTEAF
>TRBJ2-3|TRBV5-8
ASRDRVVRDTQY
>TRBJ1-2|TRBV12-2
ASRLDRGYGYT
>TRBJ2-2|TRBV2
ASSDYRQGHQNTGELF
>TRBJ2-7|TRBV11-2
ASSEGLFGYEQC
>TRBJ2-7|TRBV15
ATSMWAGYENEQY
>TRBJ1-2|TRBV2
ASSERRLTGFGYT
>TRBJ1-2|TRBV6-5
ASRGTGSLYGYT
>TRBJ1-1|TRBV28
ASNQPGGSAEAF
>TRBJ1-2|TRBV19
ASTSDREGAARGYT
>TRBJ2-3|TRBV7-3
ASSPGTSSGTQY
>TRBJ1-2|TRBV5-6
ASSLDTEYGYT
>TRBJ1-4|TRBV5-1
ASSPEATNEKLF
>TRBJ2-6|TRBV29-1
SVAGGGYSGANVLT
>.|TRBV28
ASSLRGYEQY